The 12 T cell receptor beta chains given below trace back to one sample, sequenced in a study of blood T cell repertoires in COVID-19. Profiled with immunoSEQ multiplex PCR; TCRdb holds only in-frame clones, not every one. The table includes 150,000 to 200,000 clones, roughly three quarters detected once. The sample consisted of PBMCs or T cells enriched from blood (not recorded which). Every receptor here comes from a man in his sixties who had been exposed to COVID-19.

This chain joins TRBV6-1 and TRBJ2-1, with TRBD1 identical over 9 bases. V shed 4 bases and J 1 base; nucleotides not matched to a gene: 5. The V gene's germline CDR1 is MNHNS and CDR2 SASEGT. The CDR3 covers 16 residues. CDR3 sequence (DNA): TGTGCCAGCAGTGCCCCGACAGGGGGATCCTACAATGAGCAGTTCTTC. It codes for CASSAPTGGSYNEQFF.

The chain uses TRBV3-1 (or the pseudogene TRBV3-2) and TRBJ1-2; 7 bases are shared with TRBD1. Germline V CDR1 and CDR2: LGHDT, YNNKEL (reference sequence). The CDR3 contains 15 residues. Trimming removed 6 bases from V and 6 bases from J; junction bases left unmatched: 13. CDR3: CASSRNRGDSHGYTF. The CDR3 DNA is TGTGCCAGCAGTCGAAACAGGGGAGACTCGCATGGCTACACCTTC.

The CDR3 nucleotides read TGTGCCAGCAGCTTAGACAGGAGGAACACCGGGGAGCTGTTTTTT. Protein product: CASSLDRRNTGELFF. This chain uses TRBV7-9 with TRBJ2-2; D might be TRBD1 (5 bases). CDR1 and CDR2 (germline): SEHNR, FQNEAQ (reference sequence). V dropped 1 base and J dropped 1 base, with 7 bases sitting between them. The CDR3 has 15 residues.

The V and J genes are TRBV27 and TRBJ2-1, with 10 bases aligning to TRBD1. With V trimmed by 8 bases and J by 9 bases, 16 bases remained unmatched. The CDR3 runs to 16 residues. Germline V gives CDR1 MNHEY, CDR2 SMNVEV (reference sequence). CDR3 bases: TGTGCCAGCTATATAACCGGGACAGGGGTATTGGGTGAGCAGTTCTTC. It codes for CASYITGTGVLGEQFF.

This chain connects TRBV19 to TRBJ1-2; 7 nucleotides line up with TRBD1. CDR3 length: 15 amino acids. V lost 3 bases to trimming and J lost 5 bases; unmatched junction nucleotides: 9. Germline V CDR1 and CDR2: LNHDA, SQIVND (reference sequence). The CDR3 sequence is CASSIGPGQPYGYTF. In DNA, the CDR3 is TGTGCCAGTAGTATCGGTCCGGGACAGCCTTATGGCTACACCTTC.

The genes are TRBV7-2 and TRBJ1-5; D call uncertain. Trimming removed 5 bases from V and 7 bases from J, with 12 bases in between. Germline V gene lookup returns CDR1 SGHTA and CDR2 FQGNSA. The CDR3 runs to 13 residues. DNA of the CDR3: TGTGCCAGCAGCCCCGATCTTGGCCAGCCCCAGCATTTT. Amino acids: CASSPDLGQPQHF.

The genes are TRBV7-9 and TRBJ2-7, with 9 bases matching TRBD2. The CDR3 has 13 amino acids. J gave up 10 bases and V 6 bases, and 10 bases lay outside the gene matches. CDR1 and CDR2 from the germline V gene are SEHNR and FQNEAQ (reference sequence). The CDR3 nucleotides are TGTGCCAGCAGTTCCGGGACTAGCAAAATACAGTACTTC. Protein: CASSSGTSKIQYF.

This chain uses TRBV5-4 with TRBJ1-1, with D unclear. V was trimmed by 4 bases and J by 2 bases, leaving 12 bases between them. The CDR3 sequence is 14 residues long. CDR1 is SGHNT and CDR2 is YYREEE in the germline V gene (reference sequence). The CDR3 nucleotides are TGTGCCAGCAGCCAATATACGGTAAACACTGAAGCTTTCTTT. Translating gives CASSQYTVNTEAFF.

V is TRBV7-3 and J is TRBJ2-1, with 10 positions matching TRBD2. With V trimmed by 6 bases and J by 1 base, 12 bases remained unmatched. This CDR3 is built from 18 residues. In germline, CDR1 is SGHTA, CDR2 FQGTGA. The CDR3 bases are TGTGCCAGCAGTCCACGGAGGGGACTAGCGATTTCCTACAATGAGCAGTTCTTC. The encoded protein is CASSPRRGLAISYNEQFF.

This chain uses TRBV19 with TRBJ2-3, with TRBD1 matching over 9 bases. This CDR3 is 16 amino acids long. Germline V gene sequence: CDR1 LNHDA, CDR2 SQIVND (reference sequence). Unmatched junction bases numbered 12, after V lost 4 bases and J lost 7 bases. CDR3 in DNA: TGTGCCAGTAGTACCCAACAGGGGGCGCGGACCAATACGCAGTATTTT. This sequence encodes CASSTQQGARTNTQYF.

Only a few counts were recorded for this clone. This CDR3 is CASSLGGITNYGYTF. CDR3 nucleotides: TGTGCCAGCAGCTTGGGGGGGATTACTAACTATGGCTACACCTTC. The chain has TRBV7-8 and TRBJ1-2; possible D gene TRBD1, 5 bases. V was clipped by 3 bases and J by 0 bases, with 11 bases between them. The CDR3 runs to 15 residues. Germline CDR1 reads SGHVS; CDR2 reads FQNEAQ.

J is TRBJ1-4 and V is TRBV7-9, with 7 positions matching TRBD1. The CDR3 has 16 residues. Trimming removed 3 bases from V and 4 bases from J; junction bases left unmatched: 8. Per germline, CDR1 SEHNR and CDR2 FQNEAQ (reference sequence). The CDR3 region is CASSLGQFTFNEKLFF. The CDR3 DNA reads TGTGCCAGCAGCTTGGGACAGTTTACTTTTAATGAAAAACTGTTTTTT.